Listed below are T cell receptor beta chains from one sample, sequenced in a study of T cell responses to AZD1222 COVID-19 vaccine. Using immunoSEQ multiplex PCR, the repertoire was profiled, and TCRdb retains in-frame clones only, with some absent. The sample lists fewer than 150,000 clones; about 94% were seen once. The sample here was peripheral blood, taken on day 0 of AZD1222 vaccination. The receptors derive from an adult in good health. CDR3s include the opening cysteine and the closing phenylalanine or tryptophan. The D gene is left open where the match is weak. Some rows mark clone size as missing; the rest say once, few, many or name a class of expanded clone.

V gene	D gene	clone size	J gene	CDR3 protein	CDR3 DNA
TRBV15	TRBD1	.	TRBJ1-2	CATSRVRNLGTGGASGYTF	TGTGCCACCAGCAGAGTTCGGAACTTAGGGACAGGGGGCGCCTCTGGCTACACCTTC
TRBV5-4	TRBD1	once	TRBJ2-2	CASSQNLQGAKAGELFF	TGTGCCAGCAGCCAAAATCTACAGGGGGCGAAGGCCGGGGAGCTGTTTTTT
TRBV6-7	TRBD2	.	TRBJ2-5	CASSYLQVGGETQYF	TGTGCCAGCAGTTACCTCCAAGTGGGGGGGGAGACCCAGTACTTC
TRBV5-5	TRBD1	once	TRBJ1-5	CASSPRDRDNQPQHF	TGTGCCAGCAGCCCCCGGGACAGGGATAATCAGCCCCAGCATTTT
TRBV2	.	.	TRBJ1-1	CASKGRRDTEAFF	TGTGCCAGCAAGGGGCGCAGGGACACTGAAGCTTTCTTT
TRBV10-2	TRBD1	.	TRBJ2-7	CASSGLGQGSAEQYF	TGCGCCAGCAGTGGATTAGGACAGGGTTCCGCCGAGCAGTACTTC
TRBV4-1	.	.	TRBJ1-4	CASSQETRVWSEKLFF	TGCGCCAGCAGCCAAGAAACCCGGGTATGGAGTGAAAAACTGTTTTTT
TRBV6-5	TRBD1	.	TRBJ1-2	CASSYRSRQGFYGYTF	TGTGCCAGCAGTTACCGATCTAGACAGGGCTTCTATGGCTACACCTTC
TRBV5-4	.	.	TRBJ1-1	CASSPRPAPNTEAFF	TGTGCCAGCAGCCCCAGACCCGCGCCGAACACTGAAGCTTTCTTT
TRBV11-2	.	.	TRBJ1-2	CASSYPGQGNYGYTF	TGTGCCAGCAGCTACCCGGGGCAGGGAAACTATGGCTACACCTTC
TRBV2	.	.	TRBJ2-7	CASSAGRGAGASSYEQYF	TGTGCCAGCAGTGCTGGGAGAGGGGCAGGGGCTTCCTCCTACGAGCAGTACTTC
TRBV30	.	.	TRBJ1-2	CAWSDGDGFNYGYTF	TGTGCCTGGAGTGACGGGGACGGATTTAACTATGGCTACACCTTC
TRBV20-1	TRBD1	.	TRBJ1-2	CSALTGPGYTF	TGCAGTGCTTTGACAGGGCCTGGCTACACCTTC
TRBV4-1	.	.	TRBJ1-4	CASSQGPSGIATNEKLFF	TGCGCCAGCAGCCAAGGCCCCAGTGGGATTGCAACTAATGAAAAACTGTTTTTT
TRBV7-3	.	.	TRBJ1-1	CASSKSKNTEAFF	TGTGCCAGCAGCAAGTCTAAGAACACTGAAGCTTTCTTT
TRBV27	TRBD1	.	TRBJ1-5	CASSPSTGGEQPQHF	TGTGCCAGCAGTCCCTCGACAGGGGGCGAACAGCCCCAGCATTTT
TRBV6-6	TRBD1	.	TRBJ1-2	CASSHQGADGYTF	TGTGCCAGCAGCCATCAGGGGGCGGATGGCTACACCTTC
TRBV7-9	TRBD1	.	TRBJ2-7	CASSLPGQGGLEQYF	TGTGCCAGCAGCCTACCGGGACAGGGGGGTTTGGAGCAGTACTTC
TRBV6-5	.	.	TRBJ1-3	CASSYSTMETGNTIYF	TGTGCCAGCAGTTACTCGACGATGGAAACTGGAAACACCATATATTTT